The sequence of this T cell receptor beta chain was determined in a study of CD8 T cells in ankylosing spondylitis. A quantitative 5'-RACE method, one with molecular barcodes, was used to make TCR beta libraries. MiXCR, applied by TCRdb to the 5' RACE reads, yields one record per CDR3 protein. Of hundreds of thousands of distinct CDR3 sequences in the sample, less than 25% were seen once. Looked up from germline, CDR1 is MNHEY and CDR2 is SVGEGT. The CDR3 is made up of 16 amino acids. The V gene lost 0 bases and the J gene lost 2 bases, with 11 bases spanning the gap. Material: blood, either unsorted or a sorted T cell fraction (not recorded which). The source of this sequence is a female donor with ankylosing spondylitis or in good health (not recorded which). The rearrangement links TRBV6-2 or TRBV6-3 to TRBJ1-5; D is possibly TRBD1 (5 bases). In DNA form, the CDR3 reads TGTGCCAGCAGTTACTCGGGGGTGGCGGGCAATCAGCCCCAGCATTTT. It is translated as CASSYSGVAGNQPQHF.